One sample yielded the 4 T cell receptor beta chains listed below, sequenced in a study of cytomegalovirus exposure and HLA in healthy donors. The primer mix had 60 Vbeta and 13 Jbeta primers. The assay was immunoSEQ multiplex PCR, and TCRdb's table has in-frame clones only and misses some. The sample shows roughly 130,000 clones, 70% to 85% of them seen only once. The sample taken for sequencing was PBMCs. The receptor source for this set is a boy aged 5-17 years in good health and CMV-seronegative.

The chain is built from TRBV5-1 and TRBJ1-2; TRBD1 matches at 8 bases. The germline V gene encodes CDR1 SGHRS and CDR2 YFSETQ. This CDR3 contains 13 residues. Germline trimming cut 2 bases from V and 10 bases from J; bases unmatched to any gene: 7. The CDR3 nucleotides read TGCGCCAGCAGCTTACAGGGGGTGCAAGACTACACCTTC. Translation: CASSLQGVQDYTF.

The J gene is TRBJ2-7, the V gene TRBV9, with D perhaps matching TRBD1 (5 bases). This CDR3 is 21 amino acids long. Per the germline V gene, CDR1 is SGDLS and CDR2 is YYNGEE. V lost 0 bases and J lost 6, with 34 bases in between. The CDR3 here is CASSVEPPCFIFGASEAEQYF. Written as DNA, the CDR3 is TGTGCCAGCAGCGTAGAACCACCCTGCTTCATCTTTGGGGCCTCTGAAGCCGAGCAGTACTTC. The full variable domain, rest sourced from reference TRBV9 and TRBJ2-7, is DSGVTQTPKHLITATGQRVTLRCSPRSGDLSVYWYQQSLDQGLQFLIQYYNGEERAKGNILERFSAQQFPDLHSELNLSSLELGDSALYFCASSVEPPCFIFGASEAEQYFGPGTRLTVT.

The chain employs TRBV7-9 and TRBJ2-3; D unclear. The CDR3 covers 12 residues. Germline assignment: CDR1 SEHNR and CDR2 FQNEAQ (reference sequence). Trimming took 5 bases from V and 11 from J, leaving 14 bases between them. The CDR3 protein is CASSLLGSEQYF. CDR3 bases: TGTGCCAGCAGCCTACTCGGGTCTGAGCAGTATTTT.

This clone was observed a handful of times. J is TRBJ1-2 and V is TRBV27, with 7 bases matching TRBD1. The CDR3 covers 19 residues. Germline V gene data show CDR1 as MNHEY and CDR2 as SMNVEV (reference sequence). J gave up 1 base and V 6 bases, and 20 bases lay outside the gene matches. The CDR3 sequence is CASRQMSPTQGPRNYGYTF. The DNA for the CDR3 is TGTGCCAGCAGGCAAATGTCCCCAACACAGGGGCCCCGTAACTATGGCTACACCTTC.